This T cell receptor (beta chain) was recorded in a study of CXCR3-negative and CXCR3-positive naive CD8 T cells (dated by TCRdb to the late 2010s). A note on the overall study: In total, 130 million to 150 million TRB reads were obtained, or roughly 1.5 +/- 0.3 million reads per library. For the TRBV-TRBJ cluster analysis, the naive subsets came from about 5 donors, while the memory cells came from 3 donors. Data from about 10 donors, pooled across two independent experiments, went into the diversity and physicochemical repertoire analyses.

General study outcomes and caveats: Because CXCR3 expression was partially decreased after cryopreservation, freshly isolated PBMCs were used for most assays. Compared with CXCR3-negative naive cells, CXCR3-positive naive cells had TRB CDR3s with higher hydrophobicity (lower Kidera factor 4), lower energy, and higher strength and volume indices. Because surface CD5, which has been linked to self-reactivity in mice, was comparable between naive subsets, TCR interaction strength was also inferred from TRB CDR3 physicochemical properties. TRBV-TRBJ usage was similar between naive CXCR3-negative and CXCR3-positive cells from the same donor, while memory cells showed distinct patterns. Comparably high repertoire diversity was found in both naive subsets, whereas much lower repertoire diversity was found in memory CD8+ T cells.

A word on this clonotype: The antigen this receptor binds is unknown.

The sequencer listed for this sample is NextSeq 550. The Human TCR Profiling Kit (MiLaboratory) was used to prepare UMI-labeled 5' RACE TRB cDNA libraries. cDNA synthesis used the entire amount of extracted RNA, and PCR amplification then used the entire amount of cDNA produced. The libraries were made side by side, with each library going through the same number of PCR cycles. Concerning the study's data processing: MIGEC and MiXCR extracted about 50,000 +/- 9,200 unique UMI-labeled TRB cDNA molecules per library, requiring at least two reads per UMI. On average, each library contained 40,000 +/- 10,000 functional in-frame TRB CDR3 nucleotide clonotypes without stop codons. After downsampling to 5000 UMI-labeled TRB molecules per sample, diversity metrics such as normalized Shannon-Wiener and Chao1 were calculated in VDJtools. For the central five CDR3 residues, VDJtools calculated physicochemical properties weighted by clonotype size, namely interaction energy, strength, volume and Kidera factor 4. Each CDR3 protein sequence appears as one entry after TCRdb reprocessed the reads, and no DNA is included. TCRdb's processing, not the authors' own work, is the source of the V and J calls. The table held for this sample gives fewer than 55,000 distinct CDR3 sequences. Approximately 1.4% of the sample comes from the top ten.

For each CD8+ T cell subset, flow sorting was done in triplicate, and roughly 320,000 cells per subset went directly into RLT lysis buffer. Naive CD8+ T cells were defined stringently as CD45RO-CCR7+CD27+CD95- to exclude memory contaminants. Peripheral blood mononuclear cells were isolated from buffy coats using standard density gradient centrifugation. Naive CXCR3-negative and CXCR3-positive CD8+ T cells were flow-sorted using a FACSAria III. Total RNA was extracted from sorted cells with an RNeasy Mini Kit. The material sequenced was naive CXCR3- CD8+ T cells from blood. What the cell subset or site label conveys for this sample: CD45RO-CCR7+CD27+CD95- naive CD8+ T cells lacking CXCR3 (TNR3-). This TCR derives from a human donor in good health. Some clones in this sample may be carry-over from other donors' samples.

CDR3 loop: CSARGGGAAEQYF. The sequence joins TRBV20-1 to TRBJ2-3; TCRdb's D call of TRBD1 is untestable without DNA. The germline V gene (reference sequence) provides CDR1 DFQATT and CDR2 SNEGSKA. From its cysteine to its phenylalanine, the CDR3 spans 13 amino acids. No DNA accompanies this entry.